One sample yielded the 8 T cell receptor beta chains listed below, sequenced in a study of glioma-infiltrating T cells. The iRepertoire nested amplicon-rescue multiplex PCR amplified TCR alpha and beta CDR3s from RNA. One entry per CDR3 protein, called by TCRdb with MiXCR from the multiplex PCR reads. The table lists about 410,000 distinct CDR3 sequences, 41% of them singletons, with about 12% in the top ten. Sequencing was carried out using glioma tissue, nonneoplastic brain tissue, or PBMCs (not recorded which). These receptors originate from a human donor with low-grade glioma or glioblastoma, undergoing nonglioma brain surgery, or in good health (not recorded which).

The rearrangement uses TRBV4-2 and TRBJ1-6; tentatively, D is TRBD1 (6 bases). The V end lost 1 base, the J end lost 9 bases, and 19 bases lay between the germline ends. Germline assignment: CDR1 LGHNA and CDR2 YNFKEQ. There are 17 residues in the CDR3. CDR3 amino acids: CASSQGLLDSGGSPLHF. The CDR3 DNA reads TGTGCCAGCAGCCAAGGACTTCTGGACAGCGGCGGTTCACCCCTCCACTTT.

In the case of this clonotype: A read error may explain this, as a much larger clone is one base away. The chain couples TRBV27 to TRBJ1-5; TRBD1 matches 8 bases. Germline V gives CDR1 MNHEY, CDR2 SMNVEV (reference sequence). This CDR3 is 14 amino acids long. The CDR3 DNA reads TGTGCCAGCAGTTTATCGACAGGGGTTCAGCCCCAGCGTTTT. This gives the protein CASSLSTGVQPQRF.

As to this clonotype: A much larger clone sits a single nucleotide away, making a read error possible. This chain links TRBV27 with TRBJ1-5; D gene unclear. Germline CDR1 MNHEY, CDR2 SMNVEV (reference sequence). V lost 4 bases, J lost 1 base, and 5 bases lay in between. The CDR3 runs to 13 residues. The CDR3 spells CASSSLSNQPQHF. The CDR3 nucleotides read TGTGCCAGCAGTTCACTCAGCAATCAGCCCCAGCATTTT.

The chain combines TRBV2 with TRBJ1-1; a possible D gene is TRBD1 (5 bases). Trimming removed 6 bases from V and 4 bases from J, with 15 bases in between. The V gene's germline CDR1 is SNHLY and CDR2 FYNNEI. The CDR3 extends over 14 amino acids. CDR3 sequence reads: CASRLTVAPTEAFF. DNA of the CDR3: TGTGCCAGCAGGTTGACAGTGGCACCCACTGAAGCTTTCTTT.

This clonotype appeared many times. This chain uses TRBV6-1 with TRBJ2-3; D remains unclear. The CDR3 has 16 residues. V was shortened by 5 bases and J by 2 bases, with 17 bases between the two germline ends. Per germline, CDR1 MNHNS and CDR2 SASEGT. In DNA, the CDR3 is TGTGCCAGCAGTTTACAGACGCCTCATTACACAGATACGCAGTATTTT. This gives the protein CASSLQTPHYTDTQYF.

The chain combines TRBV27 with TRBJ1-1, with a possible D match to TRBD1 (6 bases). V shed 6 bases and J shed 5 bases, with 13 bases lying between them. The CDR3 extends over 13 amino acids. Germline V lookup: CDR1 MNHEY, CDR2 SMNVEV (reference sequence). The CDR3 reads CASRATGRTEAFF. The CDR3 bases are TGTGCCAGCAGGGCTACAGGGCGAACTGAAGCTTTCTTT.

This clonotype appeared many times. The chain combines TRBV20-1 with TRBJ2-3, with D perhaps TRBD2 (5 bases). From germline, CDR1 is DFQATT and CDR2 SNEGSKA (reference sequence). This CDR3 has 14 amino acids. Trimming removed 6 bases at V and 2 bases at J, with 15 bases between. The CDR3 is CSAQRAGPTDTQYF. The CDR3 nucleotides read TGCAGTGCCCAGAGGGCGGGCCCCACAGATACGCAGTATTTT.

This clonotype has a handful of counts. The chain employs TRBV28 and TRBJ2-5; D might be TRBD1 (5 bases). CDR1 and CDR2 from the germline V gene are MDHEN and SYDVKM. This CDR3 contains 14 residues. Trimming removed 7 bases from V and 6 bases from J, with 18 bases in between. The CDR3 coding sequence is TGTGCCAGCACCTCTGGTAGGGGCCTCAAGACCCAGTACTTC. The encoded protein is CASTSGRGLKTQYF.